The next 14 T cell receptor beta chains were all read from a single sample in a study of post-analysis software for immune sequencing data. Every TCR beta cDNA library bore unique molecular identifiers. MiXCR, applied by TCRdb to the PCR reads, yields one record per CDR3 protein. The repertoire has some 260,000 distinct CDR3 sequences, just over 35% of them found once; the top ten carry roughly 4.8%. No antigens are known for them. Notes on the study in general: Several TRBV segments were more frequent in patients than controls; TRBV5-6, TRBV5-1 and TRBV20-1 belonged to this group.

The sample consisted of blood. These receptors all come from a girl between 10 and 17 years old with multiple sclerosis.

In regard to this clonotype: A much larger clone sits a single nucleotide away, making a read error possible. J is TRBJ2-5 and V is TRBV7-9; maybe TRBD2 (7 bases). V was clipped by 3 bases and J by 2 bases, with 16 bases between them. The CDR3 spans 16 residues. Germline V gene lookup returns CDR1 SEHNR and CDR2 FQNEAQ (reference sequence). The CDR3 coding sequence is TGTGCCAGCAGCTTCGCAGGAGGGGGACTACAAGAGACCCAGTACTTC. Translating gives CASSFAGGGLQETQYF.

CDR3 nucleotide sequence: TGTGCCAGCAGCTCTCTCAGACTGATAAATTCACCCCTCCACTTT. Protein: CASSSLRLINSPLHF. This sequence joins TRBV7-9 and TRBJ1-6; the D is unclear. CDR3 size: 15 residues. Germline V CDR1 and CDR2: SEHNR, FQNEAQ (reference sequence). Between the trimmed V and J ends, which lost 4 bases and 7 bases, there was a span of 14 bases.

The chain employs TRBV30 and TRBJ2-3, with D hard to call. The V end lost 1 base, the J end lost 3 bases, and 5 bases lay between the germline ends. Germline values: CDR1 GTSNPN, CDR2 SVGIG (reference sequence). The CDR3 length is 12 residues. CDR3 in DNA: TGTGCCTGGAGTGCCCTAACAGATACGCAGTATTTT. Translating it yields CAWSALTDTQYF.

Notes on this clonotype: The junction departs from germline at one end; a sequencing error may be responsible. The J gene is TRBJ1-1, the V gene TRBV4-1; no firm D call. This CDR3 region has 14 residues. Germline V CDR1 and CDR2: MGHRA, YSYEKL. CDR3 region: CANSHGSRDTEAFF. CDR3 DNA sequence: TGCGCCAACAGCCATGGGTCTCGGGACACTGAAGCTTTCTTT.

About this clonotype itself: A single base separates this from a much larger clone, so it may be a read error. This chain links TRBV6-1 with TRBJ2-7; the D is unclear. This CDR3 comprises 13 residues. Trimming removed 6 bases at V and 2 bases at J, with 11 bases between. Germline V gives CDR1 MNHNS, CDR2 SASEGT. The CDR3 coding sequence is TGTGCCAGCAGGGAAATGGACGCCTACGAGCAGTACTTC. It encodes CASREMDAYEQYF.

V and J are TRBV6-2 or TRBV6-3 and TRBJ1-4; D remains ambiguous. The CDR3 totals 14 residues. CDR1 and CDR2 (germline): MNHEY, SVGEGT. Trimming shortened V by 7 bases and J by 0 bases, and 9 bases separated the two germline ends. For the CDR3, the DNA is TGTGCCAGCACCCGGACGGCAACTAATGAAAAACTGTTTTTT. Translating gives CASTRTATNEKLFF.

A remark on this clonotype: Possible read error: a much larger clone is one base away. This chain joins TRBV5-4 and TRBJ2-5, with 7 bases identical to TRBD2. The germline gives CDR1 SGHNT, CDR2 YYREEE (reference sequence). The CDR3 has 16 residues. J gave up 11 bases and V 4 bases, and 20 bases lay outside the gene matches. CDR3 nucleotides: TGTGCCAGCAGCAAAATGACTAGCAGTCTTTACAATGAGCAGTACTTC. Residues: CASSKMTSSLYNEQYF.

Regarding this clonotype: The conserved phenylalanine or tryptophan is not found at the CDR3 terminus, so this likely reflects a read error. The J gene is TRBJ2-3, the V gene TRBV20-1; 8 nucleotides align to TRBD2. There are 14 residues in the CDR3. Germline-derived CDR1 and CDR2 are DFQATT and SNEGSKA (reference sequence). V shed 6 bases and J 5 bases; nucleotides not matched to a gene: 10. CDR3 residues: CSAVYGLALDTQYL. CDR3 nucleotides: TGCAGTGCGGTATACGGACTAGCACTAGATACGCAGTATTTG.

The table lists this clonotype with many counts. V and J are TRBV20-1 and TRBJ2-1, with D perhaps matching TRBD2 (5 bases). The V gene lost 0 bases and the J gene lost 12 bases, with 15 bases spanning the gap. The CDR3 is made up of 13 amino acids. Germline V lookup: CDR1 DFQATT, CDR2 SNEGSKA (reference sequence). The CDR3 reads CSARDDLKAGQFF. DNA for the CDR3: TGCAGTGCTAGAGATGACCTCAAGGCGGGGCAGTTCTTC.

This clonotype was counted ten times or more. The chain recombines TRBV28 with TRBJ1-2; D is perhaps TRBD1 (6 bases). V gave up 3 bases and J gave up 4 bases, with 12 bases separating them. CDR1 MDHEN and CDR2 SYDVKM come from the germline V gene. CDR3 length: 14 amino acids. In DNA form, the CDR3 reads TGTGCCAGCAGTTTGGGCAGGGACATCTATGGCTACACCTTC. Its translation: CASSLGRDIYGYTF.

With respect to this clonotype: This may be a read error: a much more frequent sequence differs by one nucleotide. V gene TRBV7-2 combines with J gene TRBJ2-3; 7 bases are shared with TRBD1. Trimming took 4 bases from V and 2 from J; bases not matched to a gene: 6. The CDR3 consists of 15 residues. Germline CDR1 is SGHTA and CDR2 is FQGNSA. CDR3 in amino acids: CASSYWDSYTDTQYF. CDR3 sequence (DNA): TGTGCCAGCAGCTACTGGGACAGTTACACAGATACGCAGTATTTT.

This clonotype has a count of ten or more. This chain joins TRBV9 and TRBJ1-4; TRBD1 matches 8 bases. This CDR3 spans 15 amino acids. With V trimmed by 0 bases and J by 8 bases, 6 bases remained unmatched. CDR1 and CDR2 from the germline V gene are SGDLS and YYNGEE. The CDR3 protein is CASSVEDREEEKLFF. Here the CDR3 DNA reads TGTGCCAGCAGCGTAGAGGACAGGGAGGAGGAAAAACTGTTTTTT.

About this clonotype itself: A much larger clone sits a single nucleotide away, making a read error possible. The CDR3 DNA reads TGTGCCAGCAGCTTAGACCTCAGGGGCTCTGGAGGTGAAAAACTGTATTTT. It specifies CASSLDLRGSGGEKLYF. This rearrangement joins TRBV11-2 to TRBJ2-3, with D possibly matching TRBD1 (6 bases). Germline assignment: CDR1 SGHAT and CDR2 FQNNGV. The CDR3 is 17 amino acids. Trimming cost V 0 bases and J 14 bases, with 27 bases left between them.

This clonotype occurred many times. V and J are TRBV2 and TRBJ2-7, with D possibly matching TRBD2 (5 bases). The germline gives CDR1 SNHLY, CDR2 FYNNEI. V was pared by 6 bases and J by 5 bases, with 17 bases between. This CDR3 has 14 amino acids. The CDR3 reads CASRPRVIQDEQYF. The CDR3 DNA reads TGTGCCAGCAGGCCGAGGGTTATACAAGACGAGCAGTACTTC.